The 27 T cell receptor beta chains listed next were all sequenced from one sample in a study of somatic mutations in cytotoxic T cells in rheumatoid arthritis. Measured with immunoSEQ multiplex PCR; TCRdb has only the in-frame clones, and not every one. The sample includes 2,500 to 3,000 clones, 92% of them seen just once. Material for sequencing was CD8+ T cells sorted from blood. Source of these receptors: a woman younger than 35 with rheumatoid arthritis.

This chain links TRBV11-2 with TRBJ1-2; D gene ambiguous. The V and J ends lost 4 bases and 8 bases respectively, with 14 bases between them. The V gene's germline CDR1 is SGHAT and CDR2 FQNNGV. The CDR3 runs to 13 residues. The CDR3 reads CASSSPGTGGYTF. The CDR3 DNA reads TGTGCCAGCAGCTCCCCAGGTACGGGGGGCTACACCTTC. The full variable domain, in which reference TRBV11-2 and TRBJ1-2 provide the parts outside the CDR3, is EAGVAQSPRYKIIEKRQSVAFWCNPISGHATLYWYQQILGQGPKLLIQFQNNGVVDDSQLPKDRFSAERLKGVDSTLKIQPAKLEDSAVYLCASSSPGTGGYTFGSGTRLTVV.

The rearrangement joins TRBV10-3 to TRBJ2-1, with a possible D match to TRBD2 (6 bases). The CDR3 covers 16 residues. CDR1 is ENHRY, CDR2 SYGVKD, per germline. Trimming shortened V by 1 base and J by 10 bases, and 20 bases separated the two germline ends. CDR3 amino acids: CAISELGEDVHREQFF. The CDR3 coding sequence is TGTGCCATCAGTGAGTTAGGGGAGGACGTGCATCGGGAGCAGTTCTTC.

The CDR3 DNA reads as TGCGCCAGCAGTCCGACGGGACAGGGGGGAGATACGCAGTATTTT. Translation gives CASSPTGQGGDTQYF. The rearrangement joins TRBV5-1 to TRBJ2-3, with 11 nucleotides matching TRBD1. The CDR3 covers 15 residues. V dropped 5 bases and J dropped 5; count of bases not matched to a gene: 7. CDR1 and CDR2 (germline): SGHRS, YFSETQ.

V usage is TRBV7-7 and J usage is TRBJ2-5, with D possibly matching TRBD2 (5 bases). Germline V gene sequence: CDR1 SSHAT, CDR2 FNYEAQ (reference sequence). Trimming pared 5 bases from V and 5 bases from J, leaving 12 bases between. CDR3 size: 13 residues. Here the CDR3 DNA reads TGTGCCAGCAGCCCGGCACTAGGGGAGACCCAGTACTTC. Its protein is CASSPALGETQYF.

The gene calls are TRBV30 and TRBJ1-1; D is ambiguous. The germline V and J ends were trimmed by 1 base and 3 bases, with 9 bases remaining between them. There are 13 residues in the CDR3. The V gene's germline CDR1 is GTSNPN and CDR2 SVGIG (reference sequence). In DNA form, the CDR3 reads TGTGCCTGGAGTGATCGGGGATACACTGAAGCTTTCTTT. It yields the protein CAWSDRGYTEAFF.

The chain carries TRBV6-5 and TRBJ2-7; D may be TRBD2 (6 bases). CDR1 is MNHEY and CDR2 is SVGAGI in the germline V gene. Trimming took 0 bases from V and 2 from J, leaving 11 bases between them. The CDR3 is 15 residues long. CDR3 sequence reads: CASSYSGTVTYEQYF. The DNA for the CDR3 is TGTGCCAGCAGTTACTCTGGGACTGTGACCTACGAGCAGTACTTC.

The chain has TRBV4-2 and TRBJ1-5; 7 bases are a match to TRBD1. Trimming at V came to 4 bases and at J to 4 bases, leaving 4 bases not matched to a gene. Per the germline V gene, CDR1 is LGHNA and CDR2 is YNFKEQ. The CDR3 length is 14 residues. The CDR3 here is CASSLLQGNQPQHF. In nucleotides, the CDR3 is TGTGCCAGCAGCCTCCTACAGGGGAATCAGCCCCAGCATTTT.

Only a few counts were recorded for this clone. The gene calls are TRBV27 and TRBJ1-1; TRBD1 might be the D (5 bases). Germline assignment: CDR1 MNHEY and CDR2 SMNVEV (reference sequence). V was cut by 6 bases and J by 0 bases, with 11 bases left in between. CDR3 length: 14 residues. CDR3 amino acids: CASSIDRLNTEAFF. For the CDR3, the DNA is TGTGCCAGCAGCATCGACAGATTGAACACTGAAGCTTTCTTT.

This clone was seen just once. The V and J genes are TRBV9 and TRBJ2-2; TRBD1 matches at 9 bases. V shed 3 bases, J shed 9 bases, and the junction held 15 bases outside the gene matches. The CDR3 runs to 17 residues. Germline V gene data show CDR1 as SGDLS and CDR2 as YYNGEE. CDR3 nucleotides: TGTGCCAGCAGCGGGGACAGGGAACACCTATCGGCCCGGGAGCTGTTTTTT. Residues: CASSGDREHLSARELFF.

The chain couples TRBV18 to TRBJ2-1; D might be TRBD1 (6 bases). The CDR3 is made up of 14 amino acids. The ends were cut back, 3 bases at V and 8 bases at J, with 14 bases in the middle. The germline gives CDR1 KGHSH, CDR2 LQKENI. The CDR3 spells CASSPVTGDYEQFF. DNA of the CDR3: TGTGCCAGCTCACCGGTGACAGGCGACTATGAGCAGTTCTTC.

This chain uses TRBV10-3 with TRBJ2-3; 7 bases map to TRBD2. The CDR3 covers 15 residues. V lost 10 bases to trimming and J lost 2 bases; unmatched junction nucleotides: 12. Germline lookup yields CDR1 ENHRY and CDR2 SYGVKD. This CDR3 reads CATKWASGNTDTQYF. The CDR3 DNA is TGTGCCACGAAGTGGGCTAGCGGAAACACAGATACGCAGTATTTT.

This chain uses TRBV6-5 with TRBJ2-3; tentatively, D is TRBD1 (6 bases). The CDR3 loop spans 15 amino acids. From germline, CDR1 is MNHEY and CDR2 SVGAGI. The germline V and J ends were trimmed by 5 bases and 2 bases, with 14 bases remaining between them. The CDR3 loop is CASSLIQGDTDTQYF. CDR3 nucleotide sequence: TGTGCCAGCAGTCTTATACAGGGCGACACAGATACGCAGTATTTT.

This clone was picked up one time. The chain couples TRBV25-1 to TRBJ2-5, with D maybe TRBD2 (6 bases). CDR1 and CDR2 from the germline V gene are MGHDK and SYGVNS. V was shortened by 1 base and J by 1 base, with 13 bases between the two germline ends. This CDR3 contains 16 residues. CDR3 DNA sequence: TGTGCCAGCAGTGAATTTGGGGGGAGCACCCAAGAGACCCAGTACTTC. Translating it yields CASSEFGGSTQETQYF.

CDR3: CASSPRTGEQFF. CDR3 DNA sequence: TGTGCCAGTAGTCCCCGGACAGGGGAGCAGTTCTTC. The chain uses TRBV19 and TRBJ2-1, with TRBD1 identical over 8 bases. This CDR3 comprises 12 residues. The V segment lost 5 bases and the J segment 10 bases; nucleotides outside the gene matches: 4. Germline CDR1 is LNHDA and CDR2 is SQIVND (reference sequence).

In its sample, this clone was seen once. The chain links TRBV13 to TRBJ2-2, with 7 bases that match TRBD1. This CDR3 has 15 residues. Trimming at V came to 5 bases and at J to 4 bases, leaving 7 bases not matched to a gene. Germline V gives CDR1 PRHDT, CDR2 FYEKMQ (reference sequence). The CDR3 protein is CASSEGQTSTGELFF. The CDR3 DNA reads as TGTGCCAGCAGCGAGGGACAGACCTCCACCGGGGAGCTGTTTTTT.

This clone was seen a handful of times. This chain joins TRBV2 and TRBJ2-1, with D perhaps TRBD1 (5 bases). Deletions cut 7 bases from V and 4 bases from J, with 11 bases between. CDR1 and CDR2 (germline): SNHLY, FYNNEI. The CDR3 runs to 13 residues. Here the CDR3 reads CASKSTAYNEQFF. The CDR3 DNA follows: TGTGCCAGCAAATCGACAGCTTACAATGAGCAGTTCTTC.

This sequence joins TRBV9 and TRBJ2-1; D gene uncertain. The germline V gene has CDR1 SGDLS and CDR2 YYNGEE. The CDR3 is 13 residues long. The V and J ends lost 0 bases and 7 bases respectively, with 8 bases between them. CDR3: CASSVDGANEQFF. CDR3 DNA: TGTGCCAGCAGCGTAGATGGAGCGAATGAGCAGTTCTTC. Full variable domain (rest looked up from reference TRBV9 and TRBJ2-1): DSGVTQTPKHLITATGQRVTLRCSPRSGDLSVYWYQQSLDQGLQFLIQYYNGEERAKGNILERFSAQQFPDLHSELNLSSLELGDSALYFCASSVDGANEQFFGPGTRLTVL.

The chain uses TRBV5-4 and TRBJ2-2; D is unresolved. The CDR3 extends over 15 amino acids. V was trimmed by 0 bases and J by 4 bases, leaving 10 bases between them. Germline V CDR1 and CDR2: SGHNT, YYREEE (reference sequence). The CDR3 spells CASSLDPKATGELFF. CDR3 bases: TGTGCCAGCAGCTTGGACCCCAAAGCCACCGGGGAGCTGTTTTTT.

This clone was picked up one time. V and J are TRBV15 and TRBJ2-1; no reliable D call. CDR1 LNHNV and CDR2 YYDKDF come from the germline V gene (reference sequence). Trimming took 0 bases from V and 7 from J, leaving 22 bases between them. The CDR3 has 18 amino acids. The CDR3 here is CATSRDSPPVAPVNEQFF. The CDR3 DNA reads as TGTGCCACCAGCAGAGATAGCCCCCCGGTGGCTCCTGTGAATGAGCAGTTCTTC.

In this sample, this clone turned up once. The chain has TRBV6-5 and TRBJ2-3; possible D gene TRBD2, 7 bases. The CDR3 totals 12 residues. V lost 7 bases and J 4 bases, leaving 9 bases between the germline ends. Germline assignment: CDR1 MNHEY and CDR2 SVGAGI. The CDR3 here is CASTGGADTQYF. For the CDR3, the DNA is TGTGCCAGCACGGGGGGCGCAGATACGCAGTATTTT.

The chain recombines TRBV7-9 with TRBJ1-5, with 7 bases fitting TRBD1. There are 15 residues in the CDR3. CDR1 and CDR2 from the germline V gene are SEHNR and FQNEAQ (reference sequence). J lost 7 bases, V lost 5 bases, and 11 bases had no gene match. The CDR3 DNA sequence: TGTGCCAGCAGCCCAGACGACAGGGCGGGCCAGCCCCAGCATTTT. This encodes CASSPDDRAGQPQHF.

The chain employs TRBV7-9 and TRBJ2-5; D possibly corresponds to TRBD1 (5 bases). Gene TRBJ2-7 matches the end of the DNA better, so the J call may be wrong. From germline, CDR1 is SEHNR and CDR2 FQNEAQ (reference sequence). The CDR3 sequence is 12 residues long. The CDR3 sequence is CASSFLQDEQYF. In DNA form, the CDR3 reads TGTGCCAGCAGCTTTTTACAGGACGAGCAGTACTTC.

This chain connects TRBV9 to TRBJ2-1, with D unclear. The ends were cut back, 0 bases at V and 4 bases at J, with 11 bases in the middle. Per the germline V gene, CDR1 is SGDLS and CDR2 is YYNGEE. The CDR3 spans 15 residues. This chain's CDR3 is CASSVGLPIYNEQFF. DNA for the CDR3: TGTGCCAGCAGCGTAGGGCTTCCAATTTACAATGAGCAGTTCTTC.

This chain connects TRBV9 to TRBJ2-2; 7 nucleotides match TRBD2. Germline-derived CDR1 and CDR2 are SGDLS and YYNGEE. J lost 4 bases, V lost 3 bases, and 6 bases had no gene match. This CDR3 spans 15 amino acids. CDR3 bases: TGTGCCAGCAGCGGGGGGGGTGCGGTCACCGGGGAGCTGTTTTTT. Its protein product is CASSGGGAVTGELFF.

This clone was picked up a small number of times. The chain carries TRBV6-1 and TRBJ2-5; D gene unclear. The CDR3 loop spans 13 amino acids. The germline V and J ends were trimmed by 0 bases and 9 bases, with 11 bases remaining between them. Germline-derived CDR1 and CDR2 are MNHNS and SASEGT. CDR3 DNA sequence: TGTGCCAGCAGTGAAGCCTATCGGGTGCCCCAGTACTTC. Encoded protein: CASSEAYRVPQYF.

The CDR3 sequence: CASSLGENTEAFF. CDR3 in DNA: TGTGCCAGCAGTCTCGGAGAGAACACTGAAGCTTTCTTT. J is TRBJ1-1 and V is TRBV6-5; no clear D gene. This CDR3 has 13 residues. With 5 bases removed from V and 1 base from J, the gap between germline ends came to 8 bases. Looked up from germline, CDR1 is MNHEY and CDR2 is SVGAGI.

The table lists this clone with a few counts. V gene TRBV4-1 combines with J gene TRBJ2-7; TRBD1 agrees at 8 bases. V lost 0 bases to trimming and J lost 4 bases; unmatched junction nucleotides: 5. The CDR3 spans 15 residues. Germline V gives CDR1 MGHRA, CDR2 YSYEKL. The CDR3 sequence: CASSQDITGGYEQYF. Written as DNA, the CDR3 is TGCGCCAGCAGCCAAGACATAACAGGGGGGTACGAGCAGTACTTC.